The clone carrying this T cell receptor beta chain came up a few times. Sequencing targeted expressed TCRB transcripts, as all isolated RNA had been reverse transcribed. Each sample of naive, central memory or regulatory T cells had, on average, about 3.6 million reads. Clones were sequenced by immunoSEQ multiplex PCR, and TCRdb holds only the in-frame ones, with some missing. The table lists over 500,000 clones, 15% to 18% of them singletons. The sample belongs to a study of beta chain features in type 1 diabetes. This CDR3 region has 15 residues. Germline trimming cut 6 bases from V and 8 bases from J; bases unmatched to any gene: 12. The germline gives CDR1 MDHEN, CDR2 SYDVKM.

The sequence came from a man aged 18 to 30 in good health. This sequence joins TRBV28 and TRBJ2-1, with 8 bases identical to TRBD2. Sequenced material: naive CD4+ T cells from blood. The CDR3 region has the DNA TGTGCCAGCAGCCTCCCGGGACTAGTTATCTATGAGCAGTTCTTC. This codes for CASSLPGLVIYEQFF.